This TCR beta chain was captured by sequencing in a study of cytotoxic CD8 clonotypes in ibrutinib-treated CLL. Study-level information: The study recorded mean values of approximately 260,000 productive templates and 90,000 to 100,000 productive rearrangements per sample. General study findings and limits: Baseline levels were approached again at progression, after clonality had risen at ibrutinib response. Baseline clonality, above age-matched healthy donor levels, tracked circulating CD8+ T-cell counts.

Genomic DNA in an amount of approximately 2 micrograms was extracted from cryopreserved PBMCs and used for the preparation of TCR beta libraries. V lost 5 bases and J 4 bases, leaving 15 bases between the germline ends. Germline V gene data show CDR1 as SGHTA and CDR2 as FQGNSA. There are 15 residues in the CDR3. The protocol was immunoSEQ multiplex PCR, while the TCRdb copy is restricted to in-frame clones and leaves out a portion. This repertoire shows roughly 53,000 clones, approximately 54% found once; its top ten account for roughly a quarter. A note on this clone: As yet, its antigen is unknown.

This clonotype was obtained from a human donor with chronic lymphocytic leukemia. The V gene is TRBV7-2, the J gene TRBJ1-3; perhaps TRBD1 as D (5 bases). Sequencing was performed on PBMCs, taken at disease progression, from a patient treated with ibrutinib. The CDR3 loop is CASSPRGRTGNTIYF. The CDR3 DNA reads as TGTGCCAGCAGCCCTCGGGGGAGGACAGGAAACACCATATATTTT.